This T cell receptor beta chain derives from a study of cytomegalovirus exposure and HLA in healthy donors. Study context: HLA-typed donors were the source of 83 million or so unique TCRs, which an early data release held.

Looked up from germline, CDR1 is LGHNT and CDR2 is FRNRAP. The V and J ends lost 6 bases and 6 bases, in that order; junction bases with no gene match: 7. The CDR3 is 13 residues long. Notes on the study in general: A later analysis revealed that TCR association rates differed between HLA loci, peaking at DRB1 and bottoming out at HLA-C. For TCR beta chains, V- and J-gene trimming was later linked to a missense DCLRE1C variant. Compared with the approximately 680-donor mean, an Asian-associated ancestry cluster reportedly had fewer N-insertions, according to a later analysis.

Details on this clone: Its target is unknown.

Primers included in the PCR were 60 Vbeta and 13 Jbeta primers. Sequencing used immunoSEQ multiplex PCR; TCRdb keeps in-frame clones, though not all of them. The sample yields 150,000 or so clones, about 77% seen once. The V and J genes are TRBV12-5 and TRBJ1-1; TRBD1 agrees at 7 bases. Sequences were obtained from PBMCs. The receptor's source is a female donor in good health and CMV-seronegative. CDR3 loop: CASGPQGTPEAFF. Written as DNA, the CDR3 is TGTGCTAGTGGACCACAGGGGACACCTGAAGCTTTCTTT.